The present T cell receptor beta chain was sequenced within a study of long-term antiretroviral therapy in people with HIV. This CDR3 is built from 16 residues. Germline CDR1 is SSHAT and CDR2 is FNYEAQ (reference sequence). Runs used v3.0 of the immunoSEQ assay and were done at survey level. Produced via immunoSEQ multiplex PCR; TCRdb's table is partial and in-frame only. The sample contains around 38,000 clones, about 94% of which appear only once. Comment on this clone: At one end, the junction sequence differs from germline, possibly due to a read error.

The sequencing used unsorted PBMCs, collected almost 9.5 years after starting antiretroviral therapy. This TCR was sampled from a man in his thirties or forties with HIV. The gene calls are TRBV7-7 and TRBJ2-2; a possible D gene is TRBD2 (6 bases). CDR3 in DNA: TGTGCTAGCAGCTCCTCTCCCAGGGAGGTCTCCGGGGAGCTGTTTTTT. Protein sequence: CASSSSPREVSGELFF.